The next 9 T cell receptor beta chains were all read from a single sample in a study of blood T cell repertoires in COVID-19. Using immunoSEQ multiplex PCR, the repertoire was profiled, and TCRdb retains in-frame clones only, with some absent. This sample has about 87,000 clones, with more than 70% found just once. Sequenced material: peripheral blood. The source of these receptors is a human donor with acute or convalescent COVID-19. The donor label of this sample is uncertain.

This chain connects TRBV6-2 or TRBV6-3 to TRBJ2-5; no clear D. Trimming removed 3 bases at V and 5 bases at J, with 13 bases between. The CDR3 has 14 amino acids. Germline V gene data show CDR1 as MNHEY and CDR2 as SVGEGT. The CDR3 DNA reads TGTGCCAGCAGTTATGACCCCCCCAGGGAGACCCAGTACTTC. It is translated as CASSYDPPRETQYF.

The J gene is TRBJ1-1, the V gene TRBV6-5; 8 nucleotides line up with TRBD1. V dropped 6 bases and J dropped 4; count of bases not matched to a gene: 7. CDR3 length: 14 amino acids. Germline values: CDR1 MNHEY, CDR2 SVGAGI. The chain's CDR3 is CASRTGQGITEAFF. The CDR3 nucleotides are TGTGCCAGCAGGACCGGACAGGGTATCACTGAAGCTTTCTTT.

CDR3 sequence reads: CASSPAPGAGELFF. The CDR3 DNA reads TGTGCCAGCAGCCCCGCCCCGGGGGCCGGGGAGCTGTTTTTT. This rearrangement joins TRBV3-1 (or the pseudogene TRBV3-2) to TRBJ2-2; a possible D gene is TRBD2 (6 bases). The V gene's germline CDR1 is LGHDT and CDR2 YNNKEL (reference sequence). CDR3 length equals 14 residues. V lost 4 bases and J lost 6, with 12 bases in between.

The chain recombines TRBV10-1 with TRBJ2-3; D is undetermined. Germline lookup yields CDR1 WNHNN and CDR2 SYGVQD (reference sequence). The CDR3 is made up of 11 amino acids. Trimming shortened V by 4 bases and J by 6 bases, and 5 bases separated the two germline ends. In nucleotides, the CDR3 is TGCGCCAGCAGTGCGTATGATACGCAGTATTTT. Its protein is CASSAYDTQYF.

The chain carries TRBV7-9 and TRBJ1-5, with a weak D call TRBD1 (5 bases). The CDR3 consists of 15 residues. Per the germline V gene, CDR1 is SEHNR and CDR2 is FQNEAQ (reference sequence). V was trimmed by 6 bases and J by 8 bases, leaving 20 bases between them. DNA of the CDR3: TGTGCCAGCAGTGATGTTGGTGCAGGGAGGGAGCCCCAGCATTTT. This codes for CASSDVGAGREPQHF.

The CDR3 DNA sequence: TGCGCCAGCAGCGGAGGGGATGGGTTCTCTGGGGCCAACGTCCTGACTTTC. Protein product: CASSGGDGFSGANVLTF. The chain recombines TRBV5-1 with TRBJ2-6, with D possibly matching TRBD2 (6 bases). Germline V CDR1 and CDR2: SGHRS, YFSETQ. Trimming took 4 bases from V and 0 from J, leaving 14 bases between them. This CDR3 spans 17 amino acids. Supplemented by reference TRBV5-1 and TRBJ2-6, the full variable domain reads KAGVTQTPRYLIKTRGQQVTLSCSPISGHRSVSWYQQTPGQGLQFLFEYFSETQRNKGNFPGRFSGRQFSNSRSEMNVSTLELGDSALYLCASSGGDGFSGANVLTFGAGSRLTVL.

This clone was counted only a few times. The V gene is TRBV5-1, the J gene TRBJ1-1; possible D gene TRBD1, 6 bases. This CDR3 is built from 15 residues. Deletions cut 0 bases from V and 0 bases from J, with 9 bases between. CDR1 and CDR2 from the germline V gene are SGHRS and YFSETQ. The chain's CDR3 is CASSLEGQMNTEAFF. The CDR3 DNA follows: TGCGCCAGCAGCTTGGAGGGACAAATGAACACTGAAGCTTTCTTT.

The chain carries TRBV11-2 and TRBJ1-3; tentative D call: TRBD1 (5 bases). V was pared by 6 bases and J by 8 bases, with 8 bases between. Germline CDR1 SGHAT, CDR2 FQNNGV. The CDR3 is 11 amino acids. DNA of the CDR3: TGTGCCAGCAGTTGGGGCGACACCATATATTTT. This gives the protein CASSWGDTIYF.

J is TRBJ2-3 and V is TRBV7-9, with unresolved D. Germline V lookup: CDR1 SEHNR, CDR2 FQNEAQ (reference sequence). V gave up 1 base and J gave up 6 bases, with 5 bases separating them. The CDR3 consists of 12 residues. DNA for the CDR3: TGTGCCAGCAGCTTAGTCTCGGATACGCAGTATTTT. Translating it yields CASSLVSDTQYF.